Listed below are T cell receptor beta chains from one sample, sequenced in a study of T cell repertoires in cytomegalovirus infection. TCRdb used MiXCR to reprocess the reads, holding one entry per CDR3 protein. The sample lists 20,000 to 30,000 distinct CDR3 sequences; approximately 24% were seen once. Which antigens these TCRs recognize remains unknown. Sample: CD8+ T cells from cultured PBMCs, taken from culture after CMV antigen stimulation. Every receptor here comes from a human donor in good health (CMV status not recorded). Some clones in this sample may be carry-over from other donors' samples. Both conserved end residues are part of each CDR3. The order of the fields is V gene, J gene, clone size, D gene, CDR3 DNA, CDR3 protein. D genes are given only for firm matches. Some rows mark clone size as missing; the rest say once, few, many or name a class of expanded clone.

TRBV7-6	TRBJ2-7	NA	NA	TGTGCCAGCAGCTTAGCTGGGGGCTACGAGCAGTACTTC	CASSLAGGYEQYF
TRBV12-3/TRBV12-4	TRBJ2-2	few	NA	TGTGCCAGCAGTTTAATAGGTTTAAATACCGGGGAGCTGTTTTTT	CASSLIGLNTGELFF
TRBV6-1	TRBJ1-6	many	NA	TGTGCCAGCAGTGAAGAATCAGCTCCCGTCTATAATTCACCCCTCCACTTT	CASSEESAPVYNSPLHF
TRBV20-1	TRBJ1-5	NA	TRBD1	TGCAGTGCTAGAGAGGGGCAGGGGGCTAATTGGGAGCCCCAGCATTTT	CSAREGQGANWEPQHF
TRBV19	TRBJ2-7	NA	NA	TGTGCCAGTAGTCCGGTGGGAAGAGCCTACGAGCAGTACTTC	CASSPVGRAYEQYF
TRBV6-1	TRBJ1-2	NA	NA	TGTGCCAGCAGTTCGCCCCTCCCCACCGGGACCGCCTATGGCTACACCTTC	CASSSPLPTGTAYGYTF
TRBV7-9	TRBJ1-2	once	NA	TGTGCCAGCAGCCGCCGGGCCAACTATGGCTACACCTTC	CASSRRANYGYTF
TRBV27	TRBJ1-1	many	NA	TGTGCCAGCAGTTTGGGACGGACGGGGACTGAAGCTTTCTTT	CASSLGRTGTEAFF
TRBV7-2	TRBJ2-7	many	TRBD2	TGTGCCAGCAGCTTGGGACTAGCGAACGAGCAGTACTTC	CASSLGLANEQYF
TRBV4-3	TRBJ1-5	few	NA	TGCGCCAGCAGCCAAGAGAATATGGGCAATCAGCCCCAGCATTTT	CASSQENMGNQPQHF
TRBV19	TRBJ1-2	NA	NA	TGTGCCAGTAGTATAGACGGACGGACAAACTATGGCTACACCTTC	CASSIDGRTNYGYTF
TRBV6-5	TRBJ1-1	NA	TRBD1	TGTGCCAGCAGTTATACATCCGGGACAGTGGTTTTAAACACTGAAGCTTTCTTT	CASSYTSGTVVLNTEAFF
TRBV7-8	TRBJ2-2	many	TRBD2	TGTGCCAGCAGCTCCAATGTCCGAGCTAGCGGGGGTCGGGACGGGGAGCTGTTTTTT	CASSSNVRASGGRDGELFF
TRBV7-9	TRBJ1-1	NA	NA	TGTGCCAGCAGCTTAGTAGGGAGGAACACTGAAGCTTTCTTT	CASSLVGRNTEAFF
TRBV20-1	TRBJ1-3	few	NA	TGCAGTGCTAGAGGAACCCACTTTTCGAGCAGGCAGAGCTCTGGAAACACCATATATTTT	CSARGTHFSSRQSSGNTIYF
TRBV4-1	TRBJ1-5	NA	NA	TGCGCCAGCAGCCAAGACCGGGGACCTCAAGGGGATCAGCCCCAGCATTTT	CASSQDRGPQGDQPQHF
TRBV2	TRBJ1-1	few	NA	TGTGCCAGCAGTGTCGGTTTGAACACTGAAGCTTTCTTT	CASSVGLNTEAFF
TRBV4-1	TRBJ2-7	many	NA	TGCGCCAGCAGCCAAGCTGACCTCGGCAGCTCCTACGAGCAGTACTTC	CASSQADLGSSYEQYF
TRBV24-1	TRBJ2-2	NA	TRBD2	TGTGCCACCAGTGACTCCGGACTAGCTGGCACCGGGGAGCTGTTTTTT	CATSDSGLAGTGELFF
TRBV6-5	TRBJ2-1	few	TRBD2	TGTGCCAGCAGTTCGCCTCTAGCGGGGGGGTTAATTGATGAGCAGTTCTTC	CASSSPLAGGLIDEQFF
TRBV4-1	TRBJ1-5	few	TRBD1	TGCGCCAGCAGCCAAGAATACAGGGGGAATCAGCCCCAGCATTTT	CASSQEYRGNQPQHF
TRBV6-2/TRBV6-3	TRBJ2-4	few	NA	TGTGCCAGCAGTTACTCTTGGGGGCAAGCCAAAAACATTCAGTACTTC	CASSYSWGQAKNIQYF